This T cell receptor (beta chain) was sequenced for a study of T cells in Graves' hyperthyroidism and ophthalmopathy. Study conclusions and caveats: A model of 13 V-J features distinguished ophthalmopathy from stable hyperthyroidism.

Patients with uncontrolled infections, other autoimmune diseases, pregnancy or lactation were excluded. Amplification of TCR beta CDR3 regions used RNA as the template. Carried out on the TCR CDR3, a first-round RT-PCR used the HTBI primer set. TCRdb reprocessed the multiplex PCR reads via MiXCR and lists one record per CDR3 protein. The sample shows 350,000 or so distinct CDR3 sequences, 17% of them seen only once. In this sample, this clonotype turned up many times. As yet, its antigen is unknown. Germline V gene lookup returns CDR1 MNHEY and CDR2 SVGEGT. The ends were cut back, 2 bases at V and 8 bases at J, with 12 bases in the middle. The CDR3 runs 13 residues.

The chain uses TRBV6-2 or TRBV6-3 and TRBJ1-2; no firm D call. The sequence came from a woman aged 25 to 39 with Graves' hyperthyroidism that later progressed to Graves' ophthalmopathy. Sequencing was performed on blood. The CDR3 reads CASSYNELQGYTF. The CDR3 nucleotides read TGTGCCAGCAGTTACAATGAGCTCCAGGGCTACACCTTC.